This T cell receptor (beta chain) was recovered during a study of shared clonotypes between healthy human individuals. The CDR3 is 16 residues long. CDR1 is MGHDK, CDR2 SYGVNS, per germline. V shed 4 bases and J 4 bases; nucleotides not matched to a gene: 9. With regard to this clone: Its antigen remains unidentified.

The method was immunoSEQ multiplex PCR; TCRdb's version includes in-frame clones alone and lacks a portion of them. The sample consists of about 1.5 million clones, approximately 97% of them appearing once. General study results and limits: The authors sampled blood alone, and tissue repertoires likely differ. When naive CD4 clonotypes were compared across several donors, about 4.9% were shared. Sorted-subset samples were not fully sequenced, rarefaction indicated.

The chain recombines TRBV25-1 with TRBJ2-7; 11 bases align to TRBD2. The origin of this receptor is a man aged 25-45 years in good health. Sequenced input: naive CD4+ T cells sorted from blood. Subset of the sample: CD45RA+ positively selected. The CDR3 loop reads CASSGVAGGQEYEQYF. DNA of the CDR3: TGTGCCAGCAGTGGGGTAGCGGGAGGGCAGGAGTACGAGCAGTACTTC.